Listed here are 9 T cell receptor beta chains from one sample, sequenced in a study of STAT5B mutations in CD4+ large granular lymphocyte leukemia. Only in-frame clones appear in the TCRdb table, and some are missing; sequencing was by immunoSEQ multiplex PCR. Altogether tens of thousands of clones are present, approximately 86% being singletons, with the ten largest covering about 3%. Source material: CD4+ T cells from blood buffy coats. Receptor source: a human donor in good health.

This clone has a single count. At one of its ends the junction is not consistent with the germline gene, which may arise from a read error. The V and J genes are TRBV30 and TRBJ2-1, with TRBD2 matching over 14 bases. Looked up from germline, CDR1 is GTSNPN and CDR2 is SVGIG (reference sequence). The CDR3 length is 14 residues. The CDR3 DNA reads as TGTGCCTGGAGTCGCCCGGGACTAGCGGGGGAGCAGCTCTTC. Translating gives CAWSRPGLAGEQLF.

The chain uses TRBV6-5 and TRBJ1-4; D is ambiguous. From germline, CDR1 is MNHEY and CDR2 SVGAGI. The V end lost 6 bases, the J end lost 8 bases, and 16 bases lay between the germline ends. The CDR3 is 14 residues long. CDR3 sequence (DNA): TGTGCCAGCAGGAAGACTGAACTGCGGGAAAAACTGTTTTTT. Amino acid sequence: CASRKTELREKLFF.

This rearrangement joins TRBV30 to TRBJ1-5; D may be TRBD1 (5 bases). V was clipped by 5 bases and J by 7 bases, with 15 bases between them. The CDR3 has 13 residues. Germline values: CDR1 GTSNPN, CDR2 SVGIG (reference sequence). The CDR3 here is CAWDSGTRQPQHF. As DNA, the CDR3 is TGTGCCTGGGATTCAGGGACGAGACAGCCCCAGCATTTT.

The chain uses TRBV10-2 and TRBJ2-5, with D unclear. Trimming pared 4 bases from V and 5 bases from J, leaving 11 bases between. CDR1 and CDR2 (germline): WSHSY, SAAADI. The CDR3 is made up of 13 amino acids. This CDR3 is CASSGAPGETQYF. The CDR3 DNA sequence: TGCGCCAGCAGTGGGGCCCCCGGGGAGACCCAGTACTTC.

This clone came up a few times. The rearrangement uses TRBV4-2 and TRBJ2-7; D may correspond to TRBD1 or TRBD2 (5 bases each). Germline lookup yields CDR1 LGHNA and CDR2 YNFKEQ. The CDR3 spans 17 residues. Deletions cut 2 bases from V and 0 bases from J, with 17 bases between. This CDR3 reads CASSQFGAGSSSYEQYF. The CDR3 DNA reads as TGTGCCAGCAGCCAATTCGGGGCAGGGAGCAGCTCCTACGAGCAGTACTTC.

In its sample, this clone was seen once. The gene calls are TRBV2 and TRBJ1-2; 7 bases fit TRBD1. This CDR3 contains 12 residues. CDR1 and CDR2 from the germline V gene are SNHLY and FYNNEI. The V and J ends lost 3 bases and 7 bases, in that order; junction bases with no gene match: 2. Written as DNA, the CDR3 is TGTGCCAGCAGTGACAGGGGGGGTGGCTACACCTTC. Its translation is CASSDRGGGYTF. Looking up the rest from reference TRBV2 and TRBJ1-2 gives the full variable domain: EPEVTQTPSHQVTQMGQEVILRCVPISNHLYFYWYRQILGQKVEFLVSFYNNEISEKSEIFDDQFSVERPDGSNFTLKIRSTKLEDSAMYFCASSDRGGGYTFGSGTRLTVV.

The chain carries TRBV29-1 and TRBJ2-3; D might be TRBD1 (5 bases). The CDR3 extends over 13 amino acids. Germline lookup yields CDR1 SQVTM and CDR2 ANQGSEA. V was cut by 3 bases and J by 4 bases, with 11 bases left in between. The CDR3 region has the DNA TGCAGCGTTGACTCAGGGAACGCAGATACGCAGTATTTT. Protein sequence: CSVDSGNADTQYF.

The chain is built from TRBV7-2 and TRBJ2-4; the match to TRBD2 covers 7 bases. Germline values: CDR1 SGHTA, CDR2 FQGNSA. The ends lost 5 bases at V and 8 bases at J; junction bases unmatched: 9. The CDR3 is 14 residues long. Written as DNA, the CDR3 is TGTGCCAGCAGCAGGAGGGAGGGCCAGGACATTCAGTACTTC. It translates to CASSRREGQDIQYF.

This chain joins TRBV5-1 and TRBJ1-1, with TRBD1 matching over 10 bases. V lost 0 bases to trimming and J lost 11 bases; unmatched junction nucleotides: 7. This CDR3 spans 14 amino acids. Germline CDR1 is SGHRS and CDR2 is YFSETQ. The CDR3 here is CASSLAFGTGDAFF. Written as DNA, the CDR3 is TGCGCCAGCAGCTTGGCCTTTGGGACAGGGGACGCTTTCTTT.